This TCR beta chain was retrieved from a study of high-grade serous ovarian cancer treatment subgroups. Tumor samples were obtained before definitive surgery or chemotherapy. On this clone itself: Its antigen is not identified.

The length of the CDR3 is 14 residues. V lost 0 bases and J lost 3, with 8 bases in between. In germline, CDR1 is MNHEY, CDR2 SVGAGI. Sequencing used immunoSEQ multiplex PCR; TCRdb keeps in-frame clones, though not all of them. Of roughly 20,000 clones in the sample, roughly four fifths are singletons; the top ten hold about 6.5%. General study results and limits: Bulk tumor TCR sequencing gave no spatial information.

The receptor was derived from a human donor with high-grade serous ovarian cancer. The chain combines TRBV6-5 with TRBJ1-1; D not certain. The sequencing input was tumor tissue. The CDR3 DNA follows: TGTGCCAGCAGTTACTCGAGCTTCGACACTGAAGCTTTCTTT. Amino acid sequence: CASSYSSFDTEAFF.